This is a list of T cell receptor beta chains from one sample in a study of CD8 T cells in ankylosing spondylitis. TCRdb re-called the 5' RACE reads through MiXCR, storing one row per CDR3 protein. Among under 35,000 distinct CDR3 sequences, 7.2% were seen once, and the ten largest hold under 12%. The sample was blood, either unsorted or a sorted T cell fraction (not recorded which). All receptors derive from a male donor with ankylosing spondylitis or in good health (not recorded which). CDR3s include the opening cysteine and the closing phenylalanine or tryptophan. A D gene is named only where the DNA matches it firmly. Rows give clone size only sometimes, using once, few, many, or a class for an expanded clone.

CDR3aa: CASSLDSGGFNTGELFF
CDR3nt: TGTGCCAGCAGCTTAGATTCGGGGGGCTTTAACACCGGGGAGCTGTTTTTT
abundance: NA
d_gene: NA
v_gene: TRBV7-6
j_gene: TRBJ2-2

CDR3aa: CASNPGLRTDTQYF
CDR3nt: TGCGCCAGCAACCCGGGACTCCGCACAGATACGCAGTATTTT
abundance: few
d_gene: NA
v_gene: TRBV5-1
j_gene: TRBJ2-3

CDR3aa: CASSSLGSTDTQYF
CDR3nt: TGCGCCAGCAGCTCCCTGGGGAGCACAGATACGCAGTATTTT
abundance: few
d_gene: NA
v_gene: TRBV4-1
j_gene: TRBJ2-3

CDR3aa: CSVGGSGNTIYF
CDR3nt: TGCAGTGTAGGGGGATCTGGAAACACCATATATTTT
abundance: many
d_gene: NA
v_gene: TRBV20-1
j_gene: TRBJ1-3

CDR3aa: CSAYSGYNEQFF
CDR3nt: TGCAGTGCCTATAGCGGCTACAATGAGCAGTTCTTC
abundance: many
d_gene: NA
v_gene: TRBV20-1
j_gene: TRBJ2-1

CDR3aa: CASSPDNSGGGHIQYF
CDR3nt: TGTGCCAGCAGCCCAGACAATAGCGGCGGGGGGCACATTCAGTACTTC
abundance: medium-sized
d_gene: TRBD2
v_gene: TRBV27
j_gene: TRBJ2-4

CDR3aa: CASSLGIQETQYF
CDR3nt: TGCGCCAGCAGCTTGGGTATCCAAGAGACCCAGTACTTC
abundance: many
d_gene: NA
v_gene: TRBV5-1
j_gene: TRBJ2-5

CDR3aa: CSARRAGLGQETQYF
CDR3nt: TGCAGTGCTAGAAGGGCGGGACTAGGACAAGAGACCCAGTACTTC
abundance: many
d_gene: TRBD2
v_gene: TRBV20-1
j_gene: TRBJ2-5

CDR3aa: CSAIPSGRVETQYF
CDR3nt: TGCAGTGCTATCCCTAGCGGGAGGGTGGAGACCCAGTACTTC
abundance: many
d_gene: TRBD2
v_gene: TRBV20-1
j_gene: TRBJ2-5

CDR3aa: CASSLKGTFDSGGGYTF
CDR3nt: TGTGCCAGCAGCTTAAAGGGGACATTTGACTCAGGCGGGGGCTACACCTTC
abundance: many
d_gene: NA
v_gene: TRBV7-3
j_gene: TRBJ1-2

CDR3aa: CAMGPGLVCYQETQYF
CDR3nt: TGTGCCATGGGCCCCGGGCTCGTTTGCTACCAAGAGACCCAGTACTTC
abundance: once
d_gene: NA
v_gene: TRBV4-2
j_gene: TRBJ2-5

CDR3aa: CASSGTALSNQPQHF
CDR3nt: TGTGCCAGCAGTGGGACGGCCCTTAGCAATCAGCCCCAGCATTTT
abundance: many
d_gene: NA
v_gene: TRBV2
j_gene: TRBJ1-5

CDR3aa: CATSRRDGSVSYEQYF
CDR3nt: TGTGCCACCAGCAGAAGGGACGGTTCGGTCTCCTACGAGCAGTACTTC
abundance: many
d_gene: NA
v_gene: TRBV15
j_gene: TRBJ2-7

CDR3aa: CASSQGIGTGTQYF
CDR3nt: TGTGCCAGCAGCCAAGGAATAGGGACCGGGACCCAGTACTTC
abundance: many
d_gene: NA
v_gene: TRBV14
j_gene: TRBJ2-5

CDR3aa: CASSLGRGRKTNYGYTF
CDR3nt: TGTGCCAGCAGCTTAGGCAGGGGCAGAAAAACTAACTATGGCTACACCTTC
abundance: NA
d_gene: NA
v_gene: TRBV11-2
j_gene: TRBJ1-2

CDR3aa: CASSMDGHSNQPQHF
CDR3nt: TGCGCCAGCAGCATGGACGGCCATAGCAATCAGCCCCAGCATTTT
abundance: many
d_gene: NA
v_gene: TRBV5-1
j_gene: TRBJ1-5

CDR3aa: CATSEGGRRRSTDTQYF
CDR3nt: TGTGCCACCAGTGAGGGCGGACGGCGGCGCAGCACAGATACGCAGTATTTT
abundance: many
d_gene: NA
v_gene: TRBV24-1
j_gene: TRBJ2-3

CDR3aa: CASSLGTSGTQETQYF
CDR3nt: TGTGCCAGCAGCCTTGGGACTAGCGGGACCCAAGAGACCCAGTACTTC
abundance: many
d_gene: TRBD2
v_gene: TRBV3-1
j_gene: TRBJ2-5

CDR3aa: CSVLLTSNNEQFF
CDR3nt: TGCAGCGTTCTCCTCACTAGCAACAATGAGCAGTTCTTC
abundance: many
d_gene: NA
v_gene: TRBV29-1
j_gene: TRBJ2-1

CDR3aa: CARSLAIGSGELFF
CDR3nt: TGTGCCAGGAGCCTGGCGATCGGCTCCGGGGAGCTGTTTTTT
abundance: NA
d_gene: NA
v_gene: TRBV5-3
j_gene: TRBJ2-2

CDR3aa: CASSLGSGSSRNTGELFF
CDR3nt: TGTGCCAGCAGTTTGGGTAGCGGGAGTTCGCGGAACACCGGGGAGCTGTTTTTT
abundance: many
d_gene: TRBD2
v_gene: TRBV12-3/TRBV12-4
j_gene: TRBJ2-2

CDR3aa: CASSQVGGPTEQYF
CDR3nt: TGTGCCAGCAGCCAAGTGGGAGGGCCGACTGAGCAGTACTTC
abundance: many
d_gene: TRBD2
v_gene: TRBV3-1
j_gene: TRBJ2-7

CDR3aa: CSASWGGTAHSGETQYF
CDR3nt: TGCAGTGCTAGTTGGGGGGGGACAGCCCATTCGGGCGAGACCCAGTACTTC
abundance: many
d_gene: NA
v_gene: TRBV20-1
j_gene: TRBJ2-5

CDR3aa: CSASGVGEQYF
CDR3nt: TGCAGTGCCTCGGGGGTGGGCGAGCAGTACTTC
abundance: many
d_gene: NA
v_gene: TRBV20-1
j_gene: TRBJ2-7

CDR3aa: CASSPRDRDQETQYF
CDR3nt: TGTGCCAGCAGCCCCCGGGACAGGGATCAAGAGACCCAGTACTTC
abundance: many
d_gene: TRBD1
v_gene: TRBV6-2/TRBV6-3
j_gene: TRBJ2-5

CDR3aa: CASSQETSRGELFF
CDR3nt: TGTGCCAGCAGCCAAGAGACCTCGAGGGGGGAGCTGTTTTTT
abundance: NA
d_gene: NA
v_gene: TRBV3-1
j_gene: TRBJ2-2

CDR3aa: CSVEQGPPDTQYF
CDR3nt: TGCAGCGTTGAACAGGGGCCCCCAGATACGCAGTATTTT
abundance: NA
d_gene: NA
v_gene: TRBV29-1
j_gene: TRBJ2-3

CDR3aa: CSVGLGGREKLFF
CDR3nt: TGCAGCGTTGGCCTGGGGGGGCGTGAAAAACTGTTTTTT
abundance: many
d_gene: NA
v_gene: TRBV29-1
j_gene: TRBJ1-4

CDR3aa: CASSLAPTGGLSGANVLTF
CDR3nt: TGCGCCAGCAGCTTGGCTCCGACAGGGGGGCTCTCTGGGGCCAACGTCCTGACTTTC
abundance: many
d_gene: TRBD1
v_gene: TRBV5-1
j_gene: TRBJ2-6

CDR3aa: CASSVRDTNTGELFF
CDR3nt: TGTGCCAGCAGTGTCAGGGACACGAACACCGGGGAGCTGTTTTTT
abundance: many
d_gene: NA
v_gene: TRBV2
j_gene: TRBJ2-2

CDR3aa: CASSPIQGNTEAFF
CDR3nt: TGTGCCAGCAGCCCCATACAGGGAAACACTGAAGCTTTCTTT
abundance: once
d_gene: NA
v_gene: TRBV7-9
j_gene: TRBJ1-1

CDR3aa: CSAYSRTNEKLFF
CDR3nt: TGCAGCGCCTACAGCCGAACTAATGAAAAACTGTTTTTT
abundance: many
d_gene: NA
v_gene: TRBV29-1
j_gene: TRBJ1-4

CDR3aa: CASSLSGTKETQYF
CDR3nt: TGTGCCAGCAGCCTTAGCGGGACTAAAGAGACCCAGTACTTC
abundance: many
d_gene: TRBD2
v_gene: TRBV3-1
j_gene: TRBJ2-5

CDR3aa: CASSRGGDTGELFF
CDR3nt: TGTGCCAGCAGCCGGGGGGGCGACACCGGGGAGCTGTTTTTT
abundance: many
d_gene: TRBD2
v_gene: TRBV7-3
j_gene: TRBJ2-2

CDR3aa: CATSRGVTGGNQPQHF
CDR3nt: TGTGCCACCAGCAGAGGGGTAACAGGGGGAAATCAGCCCCAGCATTTT
abundance: many
d_gene: TRBD1
v_gene: TRBV15
j_gene: TRBJ1-5